This TCR beta chain was found in a study of Graves' ophthalmopathy and Graves' hyperthyroidism. General study results and limits: Predictions made by the model for ophthalmopathy progression reached 70.59% sensitivity and almost 75% specificity. A majority of expanded thyroid clonotypes exceeding 0.001 frequency were likewise present in blood.

Germline V gene sequence: CDR1 SGHTA, CDR2 FQGTGA. Trimming took off 6 bases at V and 5 bases at J, with 19 bases between the two ends. The CDR3 runs to 16 residues. Amplified TCR beta CDR3 regions were obtained using RNA transcripts as template. The authors performed first-round RT-PCR with HTBI primers and then a second-round multiplex PCR. TCRdb passed the multiplex PCR reads through MiXCR, listing each CDR3 protein once. The table has a few hundred thousand distinct CDR3 sequences, about 15% seen once. Orbital computed tomography and thyroid ultrasound, along with TRAb, serum thyroxine and clinical symptoms, underpinned diagnosis. This clonotype was seen many times. What it recognizes is unknown.

Sequenced material: peripheral blood. The sequence was collected from an adult woman with stable Graves' hyperthyroidism. The rearrangement joins TRBV7-3 to TRBJ2-2; a weak D match, TRBD2 (5 bases). The CDR3 spells CASSPRGRAETGELFF. The CDR3, as DNA: TGTGCCAGCAGTCCCCGTGGGAGAGCAGAAACCGGGGAGCTGTTTTTT.